This T cell receptor (beta chain) appears in the sequencing data of a study of cytomegalovirus exposure and HLA in healthy donors. CDR3 length equals 15 residues. Germline assignment: CDR1 SEHNR and CDR2 FQNEAQ (reference sequence). The junction had 6 bases not matched to a gene; V was cut back by 4 bases and J by 1 base. PCR employed 60 Vbeta and 13 Jbeta primers. Measured with immunoSEQ multiplex PCR; TCRdb has only the in-frame clones, and not every one. Of roughly 120,000 clones detected, approximately 76% appear once; the ten largest clones hold 16%. This chain connects TRBV7-9 to TRBJ2-7, with TRBD1 matching over 8 bases. This clonotype originated in a man aged 45-65 years in good health and CMV-seropositive. Sample: PBMCs. The CDR3 DNA follows: TGTGCCAGCAGCTCGGACAGGGAAGAGTCCTACGAGCAGTACTTC. This gives the protein CASSSDREESYEQYF.